This TCR beta chain was profiled in a study of T cell responses to AZD1222 COVID-19 vaccine. Profiling relied on immunoSEQ multiplex PCR, and the TCRdb table lists in-frame clones only, not all of them. The table lists under 200,000 clones, roughly 91% of them singletons, with around 26% in the top ten. V was cut by 2 bases and J by 10 bases, with 9 bases left in between. The germline V gene has CDR1 MNHEY and CDR2 SVGAGI. This CDR3 comprises 13 residues. The chain carries TRBV6-5 and TRBJ1-6; D gene uncertain. The origin of this receptor is an adult who received the AZD1222 COVID-19 vaccine. The specimen was peripheral blood, collected 28 days after the second AZD1222 dose. The CDR3 is CASSYNMESPLHF. CDR3 in DNA: TGTGCCAGCAGTTACAATATGGAATCACCCCTCCACTTT.